The next 21 T cell receptor beta chains were all read from a single sample in a study of regulatory T cells in long-lasting Graves disease. Library construction for TCR beta used iRepertoire HTBI primers and Arm-PCR of CDR3 regions. TCRdb re-called the multiplex PCR reads with MiXCR, one entry per CDR3 protein. The top ten clones hold more than 15% of a sample with 350,000 to 500,000 distinct CDR3 sequences, 12% to 15% of them seen once. Time point meaning: newly diagnosed GD, antithyroid drugs for less than 3 months. Making the TCR library involved RNA that had been extracted from PBMCs. These same records also appear under a second study, on T cells in Graves' hyperthyroidism and ophthalmopathy.

The material sequenced was peripheral blood mononuclear cells (PBMCs), taken at new diagnosis, from a patient treated with antithyroid drugs. These receptors were taken from a woman between 45 and 60 years old with Graves disease.

This chain connects TRBV12-3 or TRBV12-4 to TRBJ1-6; D uncertain. V was trimmed by 3 bases and J by 8 bases, leaving 8 bases between them. CDR3 length: 13 amino acids. CDR3 region: CASSFGRHSPLHF. CDR3 sequence (DNA): TGTGCCAGCAGTTTCGGGCGGCATTCACCCCTCCACTTT.

This clonotype has more than one count but fewer than ten. V gene TRBV19 combines with J gene TRBJ2-5; a weak D match, TRBD1 (6 bases). The CDR3 spans 14 residues. Trimming removed 3 bases at V and 4 bases at J, with 12 bases between. In germline, CDR1 is LNHDA, CDR2 SQIVND (reference sequence). This chain's CDR3 is CASSISEGGETQYF. The DNA of the CDR3 is TGTGCCAGTAGTATTTCGGAAGGGGGAGAGACCCAGTACTTC.

This clonotype was picked up many times. The chain has TRBV5-1 and TRBJ2-5; D possibly uses TRBD1 or TRBD2 (5 bases each). Trimming shortened V by 5 bases and J by 2 bases, and 13 bases separated the two germline ends. This CDR3 contains 14 residues. The germline CDR1 and CDR2 sequences are SGHRS and YFSETQ. CDR3 in amino acids: CASSPGTAQETQYF. In DNA form, the CDR3 reads TGCGCCAGCAGTCCGGGGACGGCTCAAGAGACCCAGTACTTC.

This clonotype was picked up many times. The chain couples TRBV6-1 to TRBJ2-7; 7 bases line up with TRBD1. CDR1 and CDR2 from the germline V gene are MNHNS and SASEGT. CDR3 length: 14 amino acids. J lost 3 bases, V lost 6 bases, and 8 bases had no gene match. The CDR3 spells CASRNGGQIYEQYF. CDR3 DNA: TGTGCCAGCAGGAATGGGGGACAGATCTACGAGCAGTACTTC.

The gene calls are TRBV5-1 and TRBJ1-3, with no clear D. V was trimmed by 0 bases and J by 0 bases, leaving 10 bases between them. Germline V gives CDR1 SGHRS, CDR2 YFSETQ. The CDR3 covers 16 residues. CDR3 nucleotides: TGCGCCAGCAGCTTGGTAGGGCAGCTCTCTGGAAACACCATATATTTT. This gives the protein CASSLVGQLSGNTIYF.

This clonotype was picked up many times. J is TRBJ2-3 and V is TRBV14; tentatively, D is TRBD1 or TRBD2 (5 bases each). CDR3 length: 17 amino acids. Per the germline V gene, CDR1 is SGHDN and CDR2 is FVKESK. V lost 3 bases and J 4 bases, leaving 20 bases between the germline ends. CDR3 sequence (DNA): TGTGCCAGCAGCCACTCCCCCTGGGACCCTGAGGCAGATACGCAGTATTTT. Translating gives CASSHSPWDPEADTQYF.

In the case of this clonotype: A read error may account for a junction end that differs from germline. J is TRBJ2-1 and V is TRBV6-4; 7 nucleotides agree with TRBD2. Germline lookup yields CDR1 MRHNA and CDR2 SNTAGT. CDR3 length: 15 amino acids. The CDR3 region has the DNA TGTGCCAGCAGTTACTCAGGCGGGGGTGGCAATGAGCGGTTCTTC. Protein sequence: CASSYSGGGGNERFF.

This clonotype was counted a few times. This chain links TRBV20-1 with TRBJ1-2; D perhaps matches TRBD1 (6 bases). Trimming took off 2 bases at V and 7 bases at J, with 11 bases between the two ends. This CDR3 contains 12 residues. The V gene's germline CDR1 is DFQATT and CDR2 SNEGSKA (reference sequence). Here the CDR3 reads CSARSTGFGYTF. CDR3 nucleotides: TGCAGTGCTAGATCCACAGGGTTTGGCTACACCTTC.

As to this clonotype: Being one base from a much bigger clone, this may be a read error. This chain connects TRBV28 to TRBJ1-5; D is unresolved. Trimming cost V 7 bases and J 16 bases, with 17 bases left between them. The CDR3 covers 11 residues. Germline loops: CDR1 MDHEN, CDR2 SYDVKM. CDR3: CASTDVRSRHF. Written as DNA, the CDR3 is TGTGCCAGCACCGACGTTAGGAGCCGTCATTTT.

This clonotype was observed many times. V usage is TRBV11-2 and J usage is TRBJ2-2; D not resolved. CDR1 and CDR2 (germline): SGHAT, FQNNGV. CDR3 length equals 14 residues. Trimming took 1 base from V and 5 from J, leaving 8 bases between them. In DNA form, the CDR3 reads TGTGCCAGCAGCTTAGTCGGAACGACCGGGGAGCTGTTTTTT. It specifies CASSLVGTTGELFF.

The chain combines TRBV5-1 with TRBJ1-2; D perhaps matches TRBD1 (5 bases). The V gene's germline CDR1 is SGHRS and CDR2 YFSETQ. Trimming took 3 bases from V and 8 from J, leaving 14 bases between them. The CDR3 totals 13 residues. The CDR3 DNA is TGCGCCAGCAGCTCCGGGACCGGGGAAGGCTACACCTTC. Translating it yields CASSSGTGEGYTF. Based on the CDR3 plus reference TRBV5-1 and TRBJ1-2, the full variable domain is KAGVTQTPRYLIKTRGQQVTLSCSPISGHRSVSWYQQTPGQGLQFLFEYFSETQRNKGNFPGRFSGRQFSNSRSEMNVSTLELGDSALYLCASSSGTGEGYTFGSGTRLTVV.

At least ten counts were recorded for this clonotype. This chain connects TRBV30 to TRBJ1-1, with 7 bases identical to TRBD1. V was pared by 3 bases and J by 1 base, with 2 bases of the junction left unmatched. The CDR3 is made up of 13 amino acids. CDR1 and CDR2 from the germline V gene are GTSNPN and SVGIG (reference sequence). DNA of the CDR3: TGTGCCTGGAGCCGACAGGGGAACACTGAAGCTTTCTTT. It translates to CAWSRQGNTEAFF.

This clonotype was seen many times. V and J are TRBV28 and TRBJ1-2; weak D call: TRBD1 (6 bases). The CDR3 sequence is 15 residues long. The germline CDR1 and CDR2 sequences are MDHEN and SYDVKM. V gave up 2 bases and J gave up 4 bases, with 14 bases separating them. The DNA for the CDR3 is TGTGCCAGCAGTTTAGGGGGGGCGCAAATCTATGGCTACACCTTC. It encodes CASSLGGAQIYGYTF.

This clonotype occurred many times. The chain is built from TRBV29-1 and TRBJ1-1, with D unclear. Germline-derived CDR1 and CDR2 are SQVTM and ANQGSEA. The V end lost 3 bases, the J end lost 0 bases, and 8 bases lay between the germline ends. The length of the CDR3 is 13 residues. CDR3 protein: CSVDPALNTEAFF. Written as DNA, the CDR3 is TGCAGCGTTGACCCAGCCCTGAACACTGAAGCTTTCTTT.

The chain combines TRBV27 with TRBJ1-1; no clear D gene. V was shortened by 3 bases and J by 0 bases, with 11 bases between the two germline ends. This CDR3 is 15 amino acids long. The germline gives CDR1 MNHEY, CDR2 SMNVEV (reference sequence). The CDR3: CASSFSTRLNTEAFF. CDR3 sequence (DNA): TGTGCCAGCAGTTTCTCGACGCGCCTGAACACTGAAGCTTTCTTT.

The rearrangement uses TRBV28 and TRBJ2-2, with D tentatively TRBD2 (6 bases). Germline-derived CDR1 and CDR2 are MDHEN and SYDVKM. Trimming stripped 3 bases from V and 5 bases from J, with 13 bases between. This CDR3 contains 15 residues. The CDR3 spells CASSFLAFGTGELFF. The CDR3, as DNA: TGTGCCAGCAGTTTCCTAGCGTTTGGAACCGGGGAGCTGTTTTTT.

This rearrangement joins TRBV6-4 to TRBJ1-5; 11 nucleotides agree with TRBD1. The germline V gene has CDR1 MRHNA and CDR2 SNTAGT. The CDR3 loop spans 16 amino acids. The ends lost 7 bases at V and 0 bases at J; junction bases unmatched: 5. This CDR3 reads CASNLDRGPSNQPQHF. For the CDR3, the DNA is TGTGCCAGCAATTTGGACAGGGGGCCTAGCAATCAGCCCCAGCATTTT.

This clonotype was counted only a few times. The gene calls are TRBV30 and TRBJ2-3; D may be TRBD1 or TRBD2 (5 bases each). The CDR3 runs 13 residues. The V gene's germline CDR1 is GTSNPN and CDR2 SVGIG (reference sequence). Trimming removed 0 bases at V and 4 bases at J, with 8 bases between. The CDR3 sequence is CAWSVLGADTQYF. CDR3 DNA: TGTGCCTGGAGTGTACTAGGGGCAGATACGCAGTATTTT. Filled out from reference TRBV30 and TRBJ2-3, the complete variable domain reads SQTIHQWPATLVQPVGSPLSLECTVEGTSNPNLYWYRQAAGRGLQLLFYSVGIGQISSEVPQNLSASRPQDRQFILSSKKLLLSDSGFYLCAWSVLGADTQYFGPGTRLTVL.

This clonotype was seen repeatedly, ten times or more. V is TRBV5-5 and J is TRBJ2-3, with D maybe TRBD1 (6 bases). The DNA matches TRBJ1-1 better at its end, which makes the J call doubtful. The CDR3 is 16 residues long. CDR1 and CDR2 from the germline V gene are SGHKS and YYEKEE (reference sequence). The CDR3 DNA follows: TGTGCCAGCAGCTACGGGGCGAACAGGGCTTCCCTCGAAGCTTTCTTT. This translates into CASSYGANRASLEAFF.

This clonotype was detected many times. V is TRBV28 and J is TRBJ2-1, with D perhaps matching TRBD2 (7 bases). V was clipped by 4 bases and J by 2 bases, with 18 bases between them. This CDR3 has 17 residues. Germline CDR1 reads MDHEN; CDR2 reads SYDVKM. The CDR3 reads CASSYQRGGLTYNEQFF. The CDR3 region has the DNA TGTGCCAGCAGTTATCAGAGGGGGGGTCTTACCTACAATGAGCAGTTCTTC.

This clonotype was observed a handful of times. The rearrangement links TRBV5-1 to TRBJ2-7, with TRBD1 identical over 9 bases. CDR3 size: 15 residues. V was pared by 4 bases and J by 2 bases, with 7 bases of the junction left unmatched. Germline V CDR1 and CDR2: SGHRS, YFSETQ. Here the CDR3 reads CASSLQGTGTYEQYF. CDR3 DNA: TGCGCCAGCAGCCTACAAGGGACAGGGACCTACGAGCAGTACTTC.